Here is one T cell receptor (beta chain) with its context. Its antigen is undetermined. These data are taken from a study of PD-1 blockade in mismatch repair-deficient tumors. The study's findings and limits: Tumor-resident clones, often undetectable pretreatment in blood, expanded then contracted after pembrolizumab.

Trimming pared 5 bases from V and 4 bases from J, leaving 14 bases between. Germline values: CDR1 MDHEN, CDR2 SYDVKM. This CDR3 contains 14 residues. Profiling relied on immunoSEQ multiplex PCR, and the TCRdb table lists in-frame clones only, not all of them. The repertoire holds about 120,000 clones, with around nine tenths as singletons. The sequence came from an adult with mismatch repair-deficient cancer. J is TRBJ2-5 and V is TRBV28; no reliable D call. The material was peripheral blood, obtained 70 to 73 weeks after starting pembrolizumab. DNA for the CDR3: TGTGCCAGCAGTCCCCTGACCCCGCGAGAGACCCAGTACTTC. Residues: CASSPLTPRETQYF.